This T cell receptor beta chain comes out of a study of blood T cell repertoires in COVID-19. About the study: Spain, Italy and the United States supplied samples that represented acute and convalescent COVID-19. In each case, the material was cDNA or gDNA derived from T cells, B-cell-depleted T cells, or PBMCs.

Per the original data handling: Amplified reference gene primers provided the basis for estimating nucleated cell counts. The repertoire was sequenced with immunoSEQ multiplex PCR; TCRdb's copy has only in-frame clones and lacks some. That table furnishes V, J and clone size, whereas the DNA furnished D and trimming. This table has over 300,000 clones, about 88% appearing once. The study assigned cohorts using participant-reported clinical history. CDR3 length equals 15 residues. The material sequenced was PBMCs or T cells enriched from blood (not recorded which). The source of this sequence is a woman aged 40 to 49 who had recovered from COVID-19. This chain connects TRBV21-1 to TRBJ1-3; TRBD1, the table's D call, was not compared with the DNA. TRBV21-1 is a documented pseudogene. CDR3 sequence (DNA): TGTGCCAGCAGCAAAGGGACAGTCTCTGGAAACACCATATATTTT. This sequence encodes CASSKGTVSGNTIYF.